The table lists the clone carrying this T cell receptor (beta chain) with a few counts. No antigen is known for it. An Oncomine TCR Beta short-read assay was used to sequence the DNA from cultured CD4+ T cells. Genomic DNA was extracted from cultured CD4+ T cells. TCRdb independently ran MiXCR on the PCR reads; one entry per CDR3 protein. The sample has 15,000 to 25,000 distinct CDR3 sequences; around 38% are singletons. The source of the sample is a study of vaccination and CD4 T cells after COVID-19. Study overall: Blood was drawn a median around 72 days post second dose, range 14 to 241. A CEFX pool, an HIV-1 Nef pool, or no peptide went to control cultures.

The treatment: roughly 11-day PBMC culture with coronavirus spike peptide pools or control peptides (ViraFEST assay). Sequenced material: CD4+ T cells from blood, cultured in vitro, taken before SARS-CoV-2 vaccination. The origin of this receptor is a human donor who received a COVID-19 vaccine.

CDR3 sequence reads: CASSYSSLADTQYF. In nucleotides, the CDR3 is TGTGCCAGCAGTTACTCTTCGTTGGCAGATACGCAGTATTTT. The V and J genes are TRBV6-5 and TRBJ2-3; unclear D gene. V was cut by 0 bases and J by 4 bases, with 8 bases left in between. The germline CDR1 and CDR2 sequences are MNHEY and SVGAGI. The CDR3 has 14 residues.